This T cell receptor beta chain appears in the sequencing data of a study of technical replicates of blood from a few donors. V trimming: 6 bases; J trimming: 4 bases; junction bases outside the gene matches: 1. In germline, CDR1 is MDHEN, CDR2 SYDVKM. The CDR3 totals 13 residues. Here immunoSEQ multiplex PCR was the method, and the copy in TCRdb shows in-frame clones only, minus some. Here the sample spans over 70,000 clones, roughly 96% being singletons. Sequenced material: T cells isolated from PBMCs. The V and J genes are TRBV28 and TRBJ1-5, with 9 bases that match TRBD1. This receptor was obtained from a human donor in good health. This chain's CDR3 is CASRQGANQPQHF. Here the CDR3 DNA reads TGTGCCAGCAGACAGGGGGCGAATCAGCCCCAGCATTTT. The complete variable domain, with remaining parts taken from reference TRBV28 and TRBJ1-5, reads DVKVTQSSRYLVKRTGEKVFLECVQDMDHENMFWYRQDPGLGLRLIYFSYDVKMKEKGDIPEGYSVSREKKERFSLILESASTNQTSMYLCASRQGANQPQHFGDGTRLSIL.